This TCR beta chain was retrieved from a study of PD-1 blockade in classical Hodgkin lymphoma. Sequencing was performed with immunoSEQ multiplex PCR; in TCRdb, only in-frame clones are kept and a portion is missing. The sample includes 96,000 or so clones, about 93% of them seen just once. Study-level findings and limits: Nivolumab starters within 1 year of ASCT were excluded.

Time point defined: cycle 4 day 1 (C4D1), after around six weeks of nivolumab. Relapses following autologous stem cell transplantation were seen in all patients, with brentuximab vedotin exposure varying. Germline-derived CDR1 and CDR2 are SGHAT and FQNNGV. This CDR3 region has 16 residues. Deletions cut 6 bases from V and 5 bases from J, with 19 bases between. Worth noting for this clone: Its antigen is unknown.

The genes are TRBV11-2 and TRBJ2-2; a weak D match, TRBD2 (6 bases). The starting material was peripheral blood mononuclear cells (PBMCs), obtained before the fourth cycle of nivolumab. This TCR derives from a human donor with classical Hodgkin lymphoma. This chain's CDR3 is CASSRTTTGVTGELFF. The CDR3 DNA reads as TGTGCCAGCAGTCGAACAACTACGGGGGTTACCGGGGAGCTGTTTTTT.